This T cell receptor beta chain was sequenced in a study of OX40 agonist ivuxolimab in advanced cancers. Some background on the complete study: The costimulatory receptor OX40 (CD134) was targeted by ivuxolimab, a fully human IgG2 agonistic monoclonal antibody. Intravenous ivuxolimab was administered to patients every 2 weeks at six dose levels: 0.01, 0.1, 0.3, 1.5, 3 and 10 mg/kg. Of the approximately 50 dose-escalation patients, hepatocellular carcinoma was present in approximately 20, melanoma in approximately 15, renal cell carcinoma in 9 and head and neck cancer in 9. In the dose-escalation cohort, 82.7% of patients were male, and the mean age was approximately 60 years, with a range of roughly 23 to 85. Patients were allowed to have had prior anti-PD-1, anti-PD-L1 or anti-CTLA-4 therapy, and 40% of the dose-escalation patients had previously received checkpoint inhibitors. Partial responses occurred in three dose-escalation patients: two with cutaneous melanoma and one with hepatocellular carcinoma. Peripheral TCRbeta sequencing was intended to test whether TCR sequence diversity was altered and clonal T-cell expansion was caused by ivuxolimab. The paper covers the monotherapy dose-escalation part of the phase I ivuxolimab trial, which included N ≈ 57 patients. General study outcomes and caveats: In the 0.1-3.0 mg/kg groups, partial responders were among the patients with the lowest normalized peripheral clonal expansion, particularly in CD8+ T cells. Low levels of normalized T-cell clonal expansion were also shown by some nonresponding patients. At doses from 0.1 to 3.0 mg/kg, clonal expansion was seen in both CD4+ and CD8+ blood T cells between baseline and week 6. Antigen specificity was not determined for the clonally expanded peripheral T cells. On average, CD8+ T cells showed more expanded clones than CD4+ T cells after ivuxolimab.

To sequence the TCRbeta CDR3 region, genomic DNA was isolated from the sorted cells. The immunoSEQ Assay was used to sequence the TCRbeta CDR3 regions. TCRdb took this table from immuneACCESS and kept in-frame rearrangements with V and J called. Such tables lack part of the clones; where checked against another copy, unresolved V genes explain under half of the gap, and the rest is unexplained. The sample includes fewer than 25,000 clones, with about nine tenths observed a single time. The leading ten clones occupy roughly 22% of the sample. The germline ends are 15 bases apart after V is trimmed by 2 bases and J by 7 bases. The CDR3 holds 14 amino acids from the cysteine to the phenylalanine. The retained sequence is limited to the CDR3, 42 bases, with the frame set at the first base. In the germline V gene, CDR1 corresponds to SGHAT and CDR2 to FQNNGV. As concerns this clone: Its antigen target is currently unknown. No much larger clone exists at a distance of one base, and base qualities are not known.

The trial excluded patients who had a history of autoimmune disease or were on systemic immunosuppression. In every dose cohort, peripheral blood was drawn for TCR sequencing at baseline, cycle 4 day 1, and cycle 7 day 1. Samples came from an open-label, multicenter, first-in-human phase I dose-escalation trial of ivuxolimab. Adults with locally advanced or metastatic melanoma, renal cell carcinoma, hepatocellular carcinoma or head and neck squamous cell carcinoma were enrolled in the trial. Before TCR sequencing, CD4+ T cells and CD8+ T cells were sorted from peripheral blood as separate populations.

This receptor was taken from an adult with an advanced solid tumor such as melanoma, head and neck, liver or kidney cancer. The chain is made from TRBV11-2 and TRBJ2-7, with TRBD1 as a weak D call on 5 bases. The sample consisted of CD4+ or CD8+ T cells sorted from blood, taken in a trial of the OX40 agonist ivuxolimab. The CDR3 corresponds to CASSLYLGVGEQYF. The DNA sequence is given as TGTGCCAGCAGCTTATACCTAGGGGTAGGAGAGCAGTACTTC.